Shown below are 24 T cell receptor beta chains from a single sample sequenced in a study of CXCR3-negative and CXCR3-positive naive CD8 T cells. UMI-labeled TRB cDNA libraries were prepared by 5' RACE. TCRdb reprocessed the 5' RACE reads; each CDR3 protein has one entry and no DNA is given. This sample's table has tens of thousands of distinct CDR3 sequences. Material: naive CXCR3- CD8+ T cells from blood. Indicated subset: CD45RO-CCR7+CD27+CD95- naive CD8+ T cells lacking CXCR3 (TNR3-). The receptor set was obtained from a human donor in good health. Some clones in this sample may be carry-over from other donors' samples.

The chain joins TRBV7-9 to TRBJ2-7; the D call from TCRdb, TRBD2, cannot be confirmed without DNA. The CDR3 loop spans 16 amino acids. The germline V gene encodes CDR1 SEHNR and CDR2 FQNEAQ (reference sequence). The CDR3 reads CASSPSIAGGLYEQYF.

The chain joins TRBV29-1 to TRBJ1-2; TCRdb picks TRBD1, but there is no DNA to check that call. CDR1 and CDR2 from the germline V gene are SQVTM and ANQGSEA. The length of the CDR3 is 15 residues. The CDR3 here is CSVDTRTGAYYGYTF.

The rearrangement uses TRBV5-4 and TRBJ1-2. The germline V gene has CDR1 SGHNT and CDR2 YYREEE (reference sequence). The CDR3 is made up of 15 amino acids. This CDR3 is CASSWRETPFYGYTF.

The V and J genes are TRBV4-1 and TRBJ1-1. The CDR3 loop spans 13 amino acids. Germline loops: CDR1 MGHRA, CDR2 YSYEKL. The CDR3 is CASSQVGDTEAFF.

The chain has TRBV28 and TRBJ2-2. Germline V gives CDR1 MDHEN, CDR2 SYDVKM. CDR3 length: 12 amino acids. The CDR3: CASSFYTGELFF.

V gene TRBV9 combines with J gene TRBJ2-2; lacking DNA, the TRBD1 call made by TCRdb goes unchecked. This CDR3 region has 15 residues. CDR1 and CDR2 (germline): SGDLS, YYNGEE. The CDR3 loop reads CASSVTGSGTGELFF.

The chain uses TRBV6-2 or TRBV6-3 and TRBJ2-1; the TRBD2 assignment by TCRdb is unverifiable without DNA. There are 16 residues in the CDR3. Germline CDR1 is MNHEY and CDR2 is SVGEGT. CDR3 protein: CASSYSRAGGSDEQFF.

The V call is TRBV7-2, the J call TRBJ2-1; TCRdb gives TRBD1 as the D gene, but with no DNA this cannot be confirmed. This CDR3 spans 15 amino acids. The germline V gene has CDR1 SGHTA and CDR2 FQGNSA. The CDR3: CASGGTPSSYNEQFF.

The chain links TRBV6-2 or TRBV6-3 to TRBJ2-1; TCRdb's assignment of TRBD2 cannot be checked, as there is no DNA. Germline CDR1 reads MNHEY; CDR2 reads SVGEGT. This CDR3 spans 15 amino acids. CDR3 sequence: CASSETSGRIDEQFF.

The rearrangement links TRBV10-3 to TRBJ2-7; TCRdb lists TRBD2, though no DNA is available to test this call. Germline loops: CDR1 ENHRY, CDR2 SYGVKD. This CDR3 has 14 residues. The CDR3 sequence is CAISDSGLAYEQYF.

V is TRBV4-1 and J is TRBJ2-2; TCRdb's D call of TRBD1 is untestable without DNA. CDR1 and CDR2 (germline): MGHRA, YSYEKL. The CDR3 totals 15 residues. CDR3 in amino acids: CASSPRGEGAGELFF.

V and J are TRBV29-1 and TRBJ1-2. Germline values: CDR1 SQVTM, CDR2 ANQGSEA. The CDR3 has 13 residues. This CDR3 is CSVEEGANYGYTF.

The chain has TRBV12-3 or TRBV12-4 and TRBJ2-7; the D gene TCRdb calls, TRBD1, cannot be checked with no DNA. This CDR3 has 15 amino acids. This CDR3 reads CASSSTGTGWREQYF.

V usage is TRBV7-9 and J usage is TRBJ1-1; there is no DNA to check the TCRdb D call of TRBD1. Germline loops: CDR1 SEHNR, CDR2 FQNEAQ (reference sequence). The CDR3 totals 16 residues. CDR3 sequence reads: CASSPQDQGMDTEAFF.

The V call is TRBV6-1, the J call TRBJ1-5. Per germline, CDR1 MNHNS and CDR2 SASEGT. CDR3 length equals 16 residues. CDR3 amino acids: CASSEEEGSGNQPQHF.

The rearrangement joins TRBV30 to TRBJ2-7; TCRdb's assignment of TRBD1 cannot be checked, as there is no DNA. The CDR3 spans 14 residues. CDR1 and CDR2 from the germline V gene are GTSNPN and SVGIG (reference sequence). CDR3 amino acids: CAWSWGAGRAEQYF. The entire variable domain, with the rest obtained from reference TRBV30 and TRBJ2-7, is as follows: SQTIHQWPATLVQPVGSPLSLECTVEGTSNPNLYWYRQAAGRGLQLLFYSVGIGQISSEVPQNLSASRPQDRQFILSSKKLLLSDSGFYLCAWSWGAGRAEQYFGPGTRLTVT.

The CDR3 protein is CSVTPGGTEAFF. The J gene is TRBJ1-1, the V gene TRBV29-1; TCRdb's assignment of TRBD1 cannot be checked, as there is no DNA. Per germline, CDR1 SQVTM and CDR2 ANQGSEA. This CDR3 has 12 amino acids.

This chain connects TRBV4-3 to TRBJ2-7; checking the TCRdb D call of TRBD1 is not possible without DNA. The V gene's germline CDR1 is LGHNA and CDR2 YSLEER. The CDR3 covers 15 residues. The CDR3 sequence: CASSQDLAGEYEQYF.

CDR3: CASSLVANTGELFF. The rearrangement uses TRBV5-6 and TRBJ2-2. This CDR3 is 14 amino acids long. The V gene's germline CDR1 is SGHDT and CDR2 YYEEEE.

The chain is built from TRBV4-3 and TRBJ1-6; TCRdb's D gene call, TRBD1, goes unchecked for lack of DNA. In germline, CDR1 is LGHNA, CDR2 YSLEER. The CDR3 extends over 15 amino acids. The CDR3 here is CASSQDGGLNSPLHF.

V usage is TRBV29-1 and J usage is TRBJ1-2. Germline V gene sequence: CDR1 SQVTM, CDR2 ANQGSEA. This CDR3 contains 12 residues. This CDR3 reads CSVEEHYGGYTF.

CDR3 residues: CASRTGTNYGYTF. V and J are TRBV5-1 and TRBJ1-2; TCRdb names TRBD1, which stays unverified in the absence of DNA. There are 13 residues in the CDR3. In germline, CDR1 is SGHRS, CDR2 YFSETQ.

The rearrangement uses TRBV5-1 and TRBJ2-1; TCRdb returns TRBD2, unconfirmable since there is no DNA. The CDR3 contains 13 residues. The germline V gene encodes CDR1 SGHRS and CDR2 YFSETQ. CDR3 amino acids: CASSTGLDYEQFF. Full variable domain (outside the CDR3, taken from reference TRBV5-1 and TRBJ2-1): KAGVTQTPRYLIKTRGQQVTLSCSPISGHRSVSWYQQTPGQGLQFLFEYFSETQRNKGNFPGRFSGRQFSNSRSEMNVSTLELGDSALYLCASSTGLDYEQFFGPGTRLTVL.

The chain links TRBV5-1 to TRBJ2-3. In germline, CDR1 is SGHRS, CDR2 YFSETQ. CDR3 length: 15 amino acids. The CDR3 reads CASSLSVTETDTQYF.